Here is one T cell receptor (beta chain) with its context. This sample was included in a study of blood T cell repertoires in COVID-19. The CDR3 consists of 19 residues. V trimming: 2 bases; J trimming: 8 bases; junction bases outside the gene matches: 17. Germline values: CDR1 KGHSH, CDR2 LQKENI. Sequenced by immunoSEQ multiplex PCR; TCRdb stores in-frame clones only, minus some. The table lists nearly 110,000 clones, around four fifths of them singletons. Sequenced sample: peripheral blood. The sequence was collected from a man in his sixties or seventies with acute or convalescent COVID-19. The chain has TRBV18 and TRBJ1-6; 8 nucleotides agree with TRBD1. The CDR3 DNA is TGTGCCAGCTCACCAAGGCTGGCAGGGGGCGGCACGGGGGATTCACCCCTCCACTTT. Translated: CASSPRLAGGGTGDSPLHF.